This T cell receptor beta chain was recovered during a study of cytomegalovirus exposure and HLA in healthy donors. Primers included in the PCR were 60 Vbeta and 13 Jbeta primers. Authors' analysis steps: A later analysis tallied approximately 78 million unique TCR beta chains, 10 million to 12 million of them shared. Assay used: immunoSEQ multiplex PCR; TCRdb lists only in-frame clones, some missing. V and J calls and clone size are copied from that table; D and trimming were computed from the DNA. The sample has around 90,000 clones, roughly four fifths seen once. Study findings and constraints: A later analysis showed TCR association rates differing by HLA locus, peaking at DRB1 and lowest at HLA-C.

V shed 0 bases and J shed 4 bases, with 10 bases lying between them. Germline CDR1 reads MNHEY; CDR2 reads SVGAGI. The CDR3 consists of 15 residues. This clone appeared a single time. Its specificity is unknown. The source is a human donor in good health. Source material: PBMCs. The chain joins TRBV6-5 to TRBJ1-3; D might be TRBD1 (6 bases). CDR3 in DNA: TGTGCCAGCAGTTACTCGCAGGGGCCAGGAAACACCATATATTTT. It is translated as CASSYSQGPGNTIYF.